This T cell receptor beta chain was profiled in a study of technical replicates of blood from a few donors. J lost 0 bases, V lost 5 bases, and 11 bases had no gene match. This CDR3 spans 18 amino acids. CDR1 and CDR2 (germline): SEHNR, FQNEAQ (reference sequence). Sequencing used immunoSEQ multiplex PCR; TCRdb keeps in-frame clones, though not all of them. The sample lists approximately 77,000 clones; 94% were seen once. V and J are TRBV7-9 and TRBJ2-1, with 9 bases that match TRBD2. The receptor's source is a human donor in good health. The sample comprised T cells isolated from PBMCs. The CDR3 nucleotides are TGTGCCAGCAGCCCCAGGGCTAGCGGGATGAGCTCCTACAATGAGCAGTTCTTC. This encodes CASSPRASGMSSYNEQFF. The variable domain in full, with the rest retrieved from reference TRBV7-9 and TRBJ2-1, is DTGVSQNPRHKITKRGQNVTFRCDPISEHNRLYWYRQTLGQGPEFLTYFQNEAQLEKSRLLSDRFSAERPKGSFSTLEIQRTEQGDSAMYLCASSPRASGMSSYNEQFFGPGTRLTVL.